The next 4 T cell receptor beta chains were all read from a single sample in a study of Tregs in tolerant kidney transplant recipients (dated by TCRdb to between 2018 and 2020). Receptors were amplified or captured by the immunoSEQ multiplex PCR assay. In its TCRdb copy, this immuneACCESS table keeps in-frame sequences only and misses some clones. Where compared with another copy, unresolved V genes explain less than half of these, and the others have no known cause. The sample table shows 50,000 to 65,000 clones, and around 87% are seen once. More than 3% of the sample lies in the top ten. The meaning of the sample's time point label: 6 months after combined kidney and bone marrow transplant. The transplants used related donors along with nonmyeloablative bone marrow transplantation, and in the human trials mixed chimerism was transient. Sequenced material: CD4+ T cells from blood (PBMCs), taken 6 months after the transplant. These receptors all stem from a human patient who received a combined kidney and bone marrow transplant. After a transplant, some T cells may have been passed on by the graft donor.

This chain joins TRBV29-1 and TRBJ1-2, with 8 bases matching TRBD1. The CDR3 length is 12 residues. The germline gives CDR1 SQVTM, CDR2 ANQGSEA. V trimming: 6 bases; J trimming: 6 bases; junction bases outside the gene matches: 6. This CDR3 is CSVRQGRDGYTF. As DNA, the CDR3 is TGCAGCGTCCGACAGGGGCGGGATGGCTACACCTTC.

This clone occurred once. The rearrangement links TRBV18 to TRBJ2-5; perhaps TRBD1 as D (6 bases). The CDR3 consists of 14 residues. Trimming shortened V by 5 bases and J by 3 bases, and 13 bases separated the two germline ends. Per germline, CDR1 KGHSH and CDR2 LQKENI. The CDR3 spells CASSNPDREETQYF. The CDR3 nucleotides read TGTGCCAGCTCAAATCCGGACAGAGAAGAGACCCAGTACTTC.

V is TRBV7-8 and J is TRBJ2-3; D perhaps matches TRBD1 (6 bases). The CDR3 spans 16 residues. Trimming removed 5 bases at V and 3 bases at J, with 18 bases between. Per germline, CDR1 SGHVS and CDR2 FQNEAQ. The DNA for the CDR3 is TGTGCCAGCAGCCCCCTTTGGGGGCCTAGGACAGATACGCAGTATTTT. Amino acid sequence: CASSPLWGPRTDTQYF.

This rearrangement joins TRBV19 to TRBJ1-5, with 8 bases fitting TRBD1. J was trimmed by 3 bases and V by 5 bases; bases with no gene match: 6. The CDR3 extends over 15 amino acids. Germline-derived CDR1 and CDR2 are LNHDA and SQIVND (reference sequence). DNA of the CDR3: TGTGCCAGTAGTTTCCTGGACAGGGCCAATCAGCCCCAGCATTTT. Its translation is CASSFLDRANQPQHF.